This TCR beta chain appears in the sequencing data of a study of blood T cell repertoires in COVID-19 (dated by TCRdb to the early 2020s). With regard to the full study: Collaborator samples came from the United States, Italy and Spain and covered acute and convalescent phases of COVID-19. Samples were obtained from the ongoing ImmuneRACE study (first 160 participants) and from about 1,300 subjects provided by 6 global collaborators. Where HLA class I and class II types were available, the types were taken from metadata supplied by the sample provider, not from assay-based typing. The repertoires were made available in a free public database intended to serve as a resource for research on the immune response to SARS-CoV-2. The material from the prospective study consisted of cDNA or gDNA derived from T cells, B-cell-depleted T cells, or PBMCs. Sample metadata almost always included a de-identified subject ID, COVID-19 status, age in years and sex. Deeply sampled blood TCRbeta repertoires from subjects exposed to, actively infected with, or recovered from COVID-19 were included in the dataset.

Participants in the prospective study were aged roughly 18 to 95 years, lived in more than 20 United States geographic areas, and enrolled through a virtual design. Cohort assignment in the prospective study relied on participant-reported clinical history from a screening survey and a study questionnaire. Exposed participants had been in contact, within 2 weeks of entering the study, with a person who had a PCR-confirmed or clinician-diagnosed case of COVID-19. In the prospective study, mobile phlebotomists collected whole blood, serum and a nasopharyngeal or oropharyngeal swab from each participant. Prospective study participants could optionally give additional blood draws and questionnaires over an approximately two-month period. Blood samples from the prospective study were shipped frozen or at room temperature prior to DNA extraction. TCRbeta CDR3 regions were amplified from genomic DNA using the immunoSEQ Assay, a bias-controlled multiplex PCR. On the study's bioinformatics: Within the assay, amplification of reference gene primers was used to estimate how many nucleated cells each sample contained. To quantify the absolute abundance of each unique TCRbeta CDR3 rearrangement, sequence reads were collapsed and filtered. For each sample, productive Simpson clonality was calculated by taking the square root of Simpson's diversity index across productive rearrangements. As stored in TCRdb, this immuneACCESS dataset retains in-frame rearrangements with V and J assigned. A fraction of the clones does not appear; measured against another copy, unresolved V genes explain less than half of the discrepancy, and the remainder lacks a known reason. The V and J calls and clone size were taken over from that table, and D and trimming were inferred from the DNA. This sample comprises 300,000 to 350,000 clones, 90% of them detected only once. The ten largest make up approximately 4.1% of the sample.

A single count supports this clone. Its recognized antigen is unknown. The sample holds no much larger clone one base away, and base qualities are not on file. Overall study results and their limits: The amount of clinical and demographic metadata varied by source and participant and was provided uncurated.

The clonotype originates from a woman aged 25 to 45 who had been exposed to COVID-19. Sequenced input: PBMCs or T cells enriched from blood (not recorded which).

At the DNA level, the sequence is TGTGCCAGCAGCGTCGGGGTGGATGGTTACGAGCAGTACTTC. Translated, it reads CASSVGVDGYEQYF. The chain uses TRBV9 and TRBJ2-7; the D region possibly corresponds to TRBD2 (5 bases align). The germline V gene gives CDR1 as SGDLS and CDR2 as YYNGEE. Including the terminal cysteine and phenylalanine, the CDR3 comprises 14 residues. This entry keeps only the CDR3 DNA: 42 bases, framed from base 1. V is clipped by 2 bases and J by 4 bases, and the sequence between their germline boundaries is 13 bases long.